This record covers a single T cell receptor (beta chain). What it binds is unknown. This record belongs to a study of cytomegalovirus exposure and HLA in healthy donors. This CDR3 comprises 18 residues. V dropped 4 bases and J dropped 0; count of bases not matched to a gene: 4. The germline V gene has CDR1 WNHNN and CDR2 SYGVQD (reference sequence). Study-level findings and limits: In vitro data verified a few CMV-associated chains as specific for CMV antigens. Listed as cytomegalovirus-associated were 170 or so TCR beta chains. Reportedly, cytomegalovirus status was diagnosed with high sensitivity and specificity. A subsequent analysis found that TCR clusters from the first cohort also tended to co-occur in the 90 to 150 validation repertoires, with approximately 94% of cluster scores above 0.

The method was immunoSEQ multiplex PCR; TCRdb's version includes in-frame clones alone and lacks a portion of them. This sample has 220,000 or so clones, with about 89% found just once. The specimen was PBMCs. The TCR sequence derives from a woman aged 18-35 years in good health and CMV-seronegative. The genes are TRBV10-1 and TRBJ2-1; the match to TRBD2 covers 15 bases. Here the CDR3 reads CASSAGLAGGASYNEQFF. The CDR3 nucleotides read TGCGCCAGCAGTGCCGGACTAGCGGGAGGGGCCTCCTACAATGAGCAGTTCTTC.